A selection of T cell receptor beta chains follows, all from one sample in a study of cytomegalovirus exposure and HLA in healthy donors. Produced via immunoSEQ multiplex PCR; TCRdb's table is partial and in-frame only. The table shows more than 85,000 clones, with 55% to 80% occurring only once. Material for sequencing was PBMCs. Every receptor here comes from a human donor in good health. Each CDR3 is given with its conserved first and last residue. A D gene is named only where the DNA matches it firmly. The size field is filled for only some rows; it gives once, few, many or a size class.

-	TRBV2	TRBJ2-7	TRBD2	TGTGCCAGCAGTGCACTAGCGGGAGGGTACGAGCAGTACTTC	CASSALAGGYEQYF
-	TRBV6-5	TRBJ2-7	TRBD2	TGTGCCAGCACCGGACGGCTAGCGGGAGCCTACGAGCAGTACTTC	CASTGRLAGAYEQYF
once	TRBV5-5	TRBJ1-3	-	TGTGCCAGCAGCTTGCGGTGGTCTGGAAACACCATATATTTT	CASSLRWSGNTIYF
-	TRBV7-9	TRBJ2-7	TRBD1	TGTGCCAGCAGCATGCCGCCGACAGGGAAAGCCTACGAGCAGTACTTC	CASSMPPTGKAYEQYF
-	TRBV7-9	TRBJ1-2	TRBD1	TGTGCCAGCAGCTTATGGGGCAGGGGGCAGGACTATGGCTACACCTTC	CASSLWGRGQDYGYTF
few	TRBV19	TRBJ2-7	TRBD2	TGTGCCAGTAGTATATACGCGGGAGAGGGCTACGAGCAGTACTTC	CASSIYAGEGYEQYF
-	TRBV10-3	TRBJ2-5	TRBD2	TGTGCCATCAGAGCGGGAAGACAAGAGACCCAGTACTTC	CAIRAGRQETQYF
few	TRBV5-1	TRBJ1-2	-	TGCGCCAGCAGCTTCTCGGGGAGGGATGGCTACACCTTC	CASSFSGRDGYTF
-	TRBV7-9	TRBJ2-5	TRBD2	TGTGCCAGCAGCTCCCGACTAGCCCAAGAGACCCAGTACTTC	CASSSRLAQETQYF
-	TRBV2	TRBJ1-3	TRBD1	TGTGCCAGCAGATTTCGGACAGGGGTATTAAACACCATATATTTT	CASRFRTGVLNTIYF
few	TRBV4-1	TRBJ2-1	-	TGCGCCAGCAGCCAAGGTCGAGCTGGTGCCTCCTACAATGAGCAGTTCTTC	CASSQGRAGASYNEQFF
-	TRBV19	TRBJ1-1	-	TGTGCCAGAAATACAGGAGCTGAAGCTTTCTTT	CARNTGAEAFF
once	TRBV5-1	TRBJ1-5	-	TGCGCCAGCGGAATAGCGTCGGGACATAAGGTACATCAGCCCCAGCATTTT	CASGIASGHKVHQPQHF
once	TRBV5-6	TRBJ1-1	-	TGTGCCAGCAGCTTGGCCCTCCGGAGCACTGAAGCTTTCTTT	CASSLALRSTEAFF
-	TRBV14	TRBJ2-1	TRBD2	TGTGCCAGCAGCCCGCGCTTAGGACTAGCACCATACAATGAGCAGTTCTTC	CASSPRLGLAPYNEQFF
-	TRBV19	TRBJ2-3	TRBD2	TGTGCCAGTAGTCCACGGGAGGGGAGTTACACAGATACGCAGTATTTT	CASSPREGSYTDTQYF
few	TRBV7-9	TRBJ1-4	-	TGTGCCAGCAGCCCTACTGGGGGGGGCTCATCCGAAAAACTGTTTTTT	CASSPTGGGSSEKLFF
few	TRBV19	TRBJ2-3	TRBD2	TGTGCCAGTAGTTTCCTGGGGACTAGCGGGAGGTTGACGCAGTATTTT	CASSFLGTSGRLTQYF
-	TRBV5-6	TRBJ1-6	-	TGTGCCAGCAGCTGGGGAGGACGGACCTTCTCCTATAATTCACCCCTCCACTTT	CASSWGGRTFSYNSPLHF
-	TRBV2	TRBJ1-2	-	TGTGCCAGCAGTGACACCCGGGGGTTTAGTGGCTACACCTTC	CASSDTRGFSGYTF
-	TRBV4-1	TRBJ2-1	TRBD2	TGCGCCAGCAGCCAGACTAGCGGGAGTATATACAATGAGCAGTTCTTC	CASSQTSGSIYNEQFF
few	TRBV4-1	TRBJ2-3	TRBD1	TGCGCCAGCAGCGTCTGGGACAGCCCCACAGATACGCAGTATTTT	CASSVWDSPTDTQYF
-	TRBV7-8	TRBJ2-3	-	TGTGCCAGCAGCTTTGGCCGGGACTCCCGCACAGATACGCAGTATTTT	CASSFGRDSRTDTQYF
-	TRBV9	TRBJ2-2	-	TGTGCCAGCAGCGAGGGGGGGAAGACCGGGGAGCTGTTTTTT	CASSEGGKTGELFF
-	TRBV30	TRBJ2-7	TRBD1	TGTGCCTGGAGTGATCCGGGACAGGGATTGAACGAGCAGTACTTC	CAWSDPGQGLNEQYF
-	TRBV18	TRBJ2-7	TRBD2	TGTGCCAGCTCACCAACTAGCGGCTCCTCCGAGCAGTACTTC	CASSPTSGSSEQYF
-	TRBV9	TRBJ2-2	-	TGTGCCAGCAGCGTAGCTACGTCGAACACCGGGGAGCTGTTTTTT	CASSVATSNTGELFF
-	TRBV29-1	TRBJ2-1	TRBD2	TGCAGCGTCCGGAGGGCTAGCGGGAGGAAGTCTCCTGATGAGCAGTTCTTC	CSVRRASGRKSPDEQFF
-	TRBV5-4	TRBJ2-7	TRBD2	TGTGCCAGCAGCCCAGGACTAGCGGGAAGCTACGAGCAGTACTTC	CASSPGLAGSYEQYF
-	TRBV5-4	TRBJ1-1	-	TGTGCCAGCAGCTTGAGCATAGACACTGAAGCTTTCTTT	CASSLSIDTEAFF
-	TRBV15	TRBJ2-1	TRBD2	TGTGCCACCAGCAGAGGATCTAGCGGGAGTCGGGGACATGAGCAGTTCTTC	CATSRGSSGSRGHEQFF
-	TRBV6-1	TRBJ2-2	-	TGTGCCAGCACCAGGGGTCCCGGGGAGCTGTTTTTT	CASTRGPGELFF
-	TRBV4-1	TRBJ1-2	-	TGCGCCAGCAGCCAAGATAGAACAGGGTATGGCTACACCTTC	CASSQDRTGYGYTF
-	TRBV28	TRBJ2-5	TRBD1	TGTGCCAGCAGTACCCCGGGACAGGGCCTCGAGACCCAGTACTTC	CASSTPGQGLETQYF
-	TRBV28	TRBJ1-5	-	TGTGCCAGCAGTTTAACGAGGTTTGGGAGGCTTAGCAATCAGCCCCAGCATTTT	CASSLTRFGRLSNQPQHF
few	TRBV7-3	TRBJ2-1	-	TGTGCCAGCAGCTTAAGTTTCGACGGACTTCACAATGAGCAGTTCTTC	CASSLSFDGLHNEQFF
-	TRBV4-1	TRBJ2-2	TRBD1	TGCGCCAGCAGACCGGGACAGGGGGCCGGCGGGGAGCTGTTTTTT	CASRPGQGAGGELFF
-	TRBV7-2	TRBJ1-2	TRBD1	TGTGCCAGCAGCTTGTCACCGGGACAGGGGTATGGCTACACCTTC	CASSLSPGQGYGYTF
-	TRBV7-9	TRBJ1-4	TRBD1	TGTTCCAGCAGCTTCAGGGGGCGAGAACTGTTTTTT	CSSSFRGRELFF
-	TRBV4-2	TRBJ1-1	TRBD1	TGTGCCAGCAGCCGAACCGGGACAGGTAACACTGAAGCTTTCTTT	CASSRTGTGNTEAFF
-	TRBV5-1	TRBJ1-5	TRBD1	TGCGCCAGCGGACAGGGAATGAGCAATCAGCCCCAGCATTTT	CASGQGMSNQPQHF
-	TRBV5-1	TRBJ2-2	-	TGCGCCAGCACGCAGACTAGAATGAACACCGGGGAGCTGTTTTTT	CASTQTRMNTGELFF
few	TRBV7-9	TRBJ2-7	-	TGTGCCAGCAGCTCAGGCTCAGGGGTATGGACTTACGAGCAGTACTTC	CASSSGSGVWTYEQYF
-	TRBV4-2	TRBJ2-2	-	TGTGCCAGCAGCCAAGACATTAACACCGGGGAGCTGTTTTTT	CASSQDINTGELFF
-	TRBV4-1	TRBJ1-1	-	TGCGCCAGCAGCCATCAAGACAGGAAGAACACTGAAGCTTTCTTT	CASSHQDRKNTEAFF
-	TRBV4-1	TRBJ1-2	TRBD1	TGCGCCAGCAGCCAGCGGACAGGGGGTAGAGGCTACACCTTC	CASSQRTGGRGYTF